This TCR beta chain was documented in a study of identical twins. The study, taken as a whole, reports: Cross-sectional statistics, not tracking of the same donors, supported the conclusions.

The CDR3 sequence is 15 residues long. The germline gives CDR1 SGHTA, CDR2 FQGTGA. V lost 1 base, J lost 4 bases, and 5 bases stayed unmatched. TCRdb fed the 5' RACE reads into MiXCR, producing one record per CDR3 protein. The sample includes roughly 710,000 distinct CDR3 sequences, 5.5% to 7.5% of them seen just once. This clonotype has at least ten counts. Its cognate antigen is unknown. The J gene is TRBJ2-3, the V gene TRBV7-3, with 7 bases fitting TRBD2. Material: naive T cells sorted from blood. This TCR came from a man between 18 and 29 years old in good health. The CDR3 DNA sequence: TGTGCCAGCAGCTTAAGCGGACTAGGTCCAGATACGCAGTATTTT. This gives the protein CASSLSGLGPDTQYF.